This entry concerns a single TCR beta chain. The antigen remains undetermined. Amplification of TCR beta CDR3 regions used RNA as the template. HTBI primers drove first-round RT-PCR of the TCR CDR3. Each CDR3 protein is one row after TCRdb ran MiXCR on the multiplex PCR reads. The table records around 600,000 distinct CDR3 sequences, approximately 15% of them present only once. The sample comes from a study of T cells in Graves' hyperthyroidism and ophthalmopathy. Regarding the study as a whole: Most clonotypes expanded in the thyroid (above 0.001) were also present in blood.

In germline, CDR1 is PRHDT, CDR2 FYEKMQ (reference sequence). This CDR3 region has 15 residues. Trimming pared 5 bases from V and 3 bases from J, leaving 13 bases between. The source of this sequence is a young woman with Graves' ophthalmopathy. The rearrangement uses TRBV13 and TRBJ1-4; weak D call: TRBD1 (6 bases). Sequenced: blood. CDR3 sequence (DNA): TGTGCCAGCAGCCTAAATGGGGGCCCTAATGAAAAACTGTTTTTT. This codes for CASSLNGGPNEKLFF. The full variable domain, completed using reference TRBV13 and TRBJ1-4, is AAGVIQSPRHLIKEKRETATLKCYPIPRHDTVYWYQQGPGQDPQFLISFYEKMQSDKGSIPDRFSAQQFSDYHSELNMSSLELGDSALYFCASSLNGGPNEKLFFGSGTQLSVL.